This T cell receptor beta chain was retrieved from a study of blood T cell repertoires in COVID-19. Overall study: The origin of the acute and convalescent COVID-19 samples was the United States, Italy and Spain.

Recruitment covered about two dozen US areas and drew participants whose ages spanned 18 to 89 years. The table lists this clone with a count of one. Per germline, CDR1 KGHSH and CDR2 LQKENI. This CDR3 region has 13 residues. J gave up 6 bases and V 4 bases, and 1 base lay outside the gene matches. In the authors' workflow: Reference gene primer amplification gave nucleated cell count estimates. TCRdb's copy holds only in-frame clones and misses some; the assay was immunoSEQ multiplex PCR. The DNA was the basis for D and trimming; V, J and clone size are from that table. The sample consists of 130,000 or so clones, about four fifths of them appearing once.

This TCR was recovered from a woman in her fifties or sixties with acute COVID-19. The J gene is TRBJ1-5, the V gene TRBV18; 9 bases agree with TRBD1. Sequenced sample: PBMCs or T cells enriched from blood (not recorded which). The CDR3 spells CASSRTGVQPQHF. As DNA, the CDR3 is TGTGCCAGCTCACGGACAGGGGTTCAGCCCCAGCATTTT. Complete variable domain (other parts from reference TRBV18 and TRBJ1-5): NAGVMQNPRHLVRRRGQEARLRCSPMKGHSHVYWYRQLPEEGLKFMVYLQKENIIDESGMPKERFSAEFPKEGPSILRIQQVVRGDSAAYFCASSRTGVQPQHFGDGTRLSIL.